Presented here are 17 T cell receptor beta chains from one specimen sequenced in a study of blood T cell repertoires in COVID-19. Data came from immunoSEQ multiplex PCR; TCRdb stores just in-frame clones and leaves some out. The table includes under 150,000 clones, roughly 81% detected once. The sequencing input was peripheral blood. Receptors were obtained from a woman between 50 and 59 years old with active or convalescent COVID-19.

This sequence joins TRBV5-1 and TRBJ2-1; D is uncertain. CDR3 length equals 11 residues. The germline gives CDR1 SGHRS, CDR2 YFSETQ. The ends were cut back, 4 bases at V and 8 bases at J, with 7 bases in the middle. The CDR3 DNA is TGCGCCAGCAGCCTCCTCGATGAGCAGTTCTTC. It yields the protein CASSLLDEQFF.

This chain connects TRBV28 to TRBJ1-2; D is uncertain. Trimming took 2 bases from V and 4 from J, leaving 11 bases between them. Per the germline V gene, CDR1 is MDHEN and CDR2 is SYDVKM. CDR3 length equals 14 residues. The CDR3 loop reads CASSLRRRIYGYTF. DNA for the CDR3: TGTGCCAGCAGTTTACGGCGGAGAATCTATGGCTACACCTTC.

The gene calls are TRBV27 and TRBJ1-1; D is ambiguous. Germline lookup yields CDR1 MNHEY and CDR2 SMNVEV (reference sequence). V lost 1 base to trimming and J lost 0 bases, with 9 bases between them. The CDR3 consists of 15 residues. CDR3 sequence (DNA): TGTGCCAGCAGTTTATTGGTAGACATGAACACTGAAGCTTTCTTT. Its protein product is CASSLLVDMNTEAFF.

This clone has more than one count but fewer than ten. The chain has TRBV19 and TRBJ1-6; D call uncertain. CDR1 LNHDA and CDR2 SQIVND come from the germline V gene (reference sequence). The V gene lost 5 bases and the J gene lost 0 bases, with 11 bases spanning the gap. CDR3 length: 16 residues. CDR3 sequence: CASSGIMSSYNSPLHF. The CDR3 region has the DNA TGTGCCAGTAGTGGTATTATGAGCTCCTATAATTCACCCCTCCACTTT.

This clone was detected many times. J is TRBJ2-5 and V is TRBV12-5; 8 bases align to TRBD1. CDR1 and CDR2 from the germline V gene are LGHNT and FRNRAP. Trimming at V came to 4 bases and at J to 2 bases, leaving 3 bases not matched to a gene. This CDR3 is 14 amino acids long. The CDR3 reads CASGSTGGQETQYF. The CDR3 DNA reads as TGTGCTAGTGGTTCCACAGGGGGGCAAGAGACCCAGTACTTC. The whole variable domain, remainder taken from reference TRBV12-5 and TRBJ2-5, is DARVTQTPRHKVTEMGQEVTMRCQPILGHNTVFWYRQTMMQGLELLAYFRNRAPLDDSGMPKDRFSAEMPDATLATLKIQPSEPRDSAVYFCASGSTGGQETQYFGPGTRLLVL.

The V call is TRBV6-2 or TRBV6-3, the J call TRBJ2-7; no clear D gene. The germline gives CDR1 MNHEY, CDR2 SVGEGT. V lost 3 bases and J lost 0, with 12 bases in between. The CDR3 runs 15 residues. The CDR3 coding sequence is TGTGCCAGCAGTTATAGTGGCGGAGACTCCTACGAGCAGTACTTC. The encoded protein is CASSYSGGDSYEQYF.

This chain joins TRBV7-2 and TRBJ2-5; 14 bases line up with TRBD2. With V trimmed by 3 bases and J by 4 bases, 7 bases remained unmatched. The CDR3 covers 17 residues. Looked up from germline, CDR1 is SGHTA and CDR2 is FQGNSA. The CDR3: CASSFSPGTSGRETQYF. Here the CDR3 DNA reads TGTGCCAGCAGCTTTTCCCCCGGGACTAGCGGGAGAGAGACCCAGTACTTC.

V gene TRBV11-2 combines with J gene TRBJ2-5; D is possibly TRBD2 (6 bases). Trimming pared 1 base from V and 3 bases from J, leaving 18 bases between. Germline assignment: CDR1 SGHAT and CDR2 FQNNGV. The CDR3 length is 17 residues. CDR3 residues: CASSLVGGPWMKETQYF. CDR3 nucleotide sequence: TGTGCCAGCAGCTTAGTTGGAGGGCCGTGGATGAAAGAGACCCAGTACTTC.

V gene TRBV6-6 combines with J gene TRBJ1-5; D is unclear. Trimming removed 5 bases at V and 0 bases at J, with 11 bases between. Germline V gives CDR1 MNHNY, CDR2 SVGAGI (reference sequence). The CDR3 is 15 amino acids. This CDR3 reads CASSDREYSNQPQHF. CDR3 DNA: TGTGCCAGCAGTGACCGGGAATATAGCAATCAGCCCCAGCATTTT.

The chain has TRBV27 and TRBJ1-3; TRBD1 matches at 8 bases. V was pared by 5 bases and J by 3 bases, with 18 bases of the junction left unmatched. The CDR3 is 19 amino acids. Germline V gene lookup returns CDR1 MNHEY and CDR2 SMNVEV (reference sequence). The CDR3 spells CASSIIPHRTGSNGNTIYF. In DNA form, the CDR3 reads TGTGCCAGCAGTATAATACCCCACCGGACAGGGTCTAATGGAAACACCATATATTTT.

V gene TRBV19 combines with J gene TRBJ2-1; 7 nucleotides match TRBD2. This CDR3 has 13 amino acids. J lost 10 bases, V lost 2 bases, and 5 bases had no gene match. Germline V gene data show CDR1 as LNHDA and CDR2 as SQIVND (reference sequence). The DNA for the CDR3 is TGTGCCAGTAGTATATCTCAAGCGGGAGAGCAGTTCTTC. Protein sequence: CASSISQAGEQFF.

This chain uses TRBV4-3 with TRBJ1-2; 7 bases fit TRBD1. The V segment lost 0 bases and the J segment 1 base; nucleotides outside the gene matches: 2. Germline lookup yields CDR1 LGHNA and CDR2 YSLEER. There are 15 residues in the CDR3. CDR3: CASSQENRGNYGYTF. For the CDR3, the DNA is TGCGCCAGCAGCCAAGAAAACAGGGGTAACTATGGCTACACCTTC.

CDR3 DNA: TGTGCCAGCAGCTCCCCGGGACTAGCGGGGTGGGACAATGAGCAGTTCTTC. Protein: CASSSPGLAGWDNEQFF. The chain carries TRBV7-9 and TRBJ2-1, with 13 bases aligning to TRBD2. From germline, CDR1 is SEHNR and CDR2 FQNEAQ (reference sequence). The CDR3 is 17 amino acids. The J segment lost 5 bases and the V segment lost 4 bases, leaving 8 bases of the junction unmatched.

This rearrangement joins TRBV2 to TRBJ2-7, with a possible D match to TRBD1 (6 bases). V was clipped by 8 bases and J by 2 bases, with 22 bases between them. This CDR3 spans 16 amino acids. CDR1 is SNHLY, CDR2 FYNNEI, per germline. CDR3 region: CASRKNYGQTPYEQYF. The CDR3 DNA sequence: TGTGCCAGCCGAAAAAACTACGGACAGACGCCCTACGAGCAGTACTTC.

A few counts support this clone. The chain uses TRBV27 and TRBJ1-5, with a possible D match to TRBD1 (5 bases). V was cut by 3 bases and J by 0 bases, with 12 bases left in between. CDR1 is MNHEY and CDR2 is SMNVEV in the germline V gene (reference sequence). The CDR3 runs 16 residues. This CDR3 reads CASSLRQGNSNQPQHF. In nucleotides, the CDR3 is TGTGCCAGCAGTTTGAGGCAGGGTAATAGCAATCAGCCCCAGCATTTT.

This clone has just a few counts. The V and J genes are TRBV28 and TRBJ1-2, with a possible D match to TRBD1 (5 bases). The CDR3 length is 14 residues. Deletions cut 6 bases from V and 4 bases from J, with 15 bases between. The germline V gene has CDR1 MDHEN and CDR2 SYDVKM. The CDR3 region is CASRLSLGGYGYTF. The CDR3 DNA is TGTGCCAGCAGACTAAGCCTGGGGGGCTATGGCTACACCTTC.

The genes are TRBV11-2 and TRBJ2-5, with TRBD2 as a possible D gene (6 bases). The CDR3 runs 14 residues. Per germline, CDR1 SGHAT and CDR2 FQNNGV. V lost 5 bases, J lost 1 base, and 11 bases lay in between. The DNA for the CDR3 is TGTGCCAGCAGCCCGCGGGACTCCCAAGAGACCCAGTACTTC. Residues: CASSPRDSQETQYF.